Sequencing of this T cell receptor beta chain was carried out in a study of cytomegalovirus exposure and HLA in healthy donors. Trimming took off 5 bases at V and 1 base at J, with 6 bases between the two ends. Germline values: CDR1 LNHDA, CDR2 SQIVND (reference sequence). The CDR3 length is 13 residues. Worth noting for this clone: This sample includes further DNA sequences coding for the same CDR3.

The PCR employed 60 Vbeta primers together with 13 Jbeta primers. Using immunoSEQ multiplex PCR, the repertoire was profiled, and TCRdb retains in-frame clones only, with some absent. The top ten clones hold over 2.5% of a sample with around 160,000 clones, around 78% of them seen once. The sample comprised PBMCs. The V gene is TRBV19, the J gene TRBJ1-3, with unresolved D. This sequence originates from a man aged 40-55 years in good health and CMV-seropositive. CDR3 residues: CASSQASGNTIYF. CDR3 DNA: TGTGCCAGTAGTCAGGCTTCTGGAAACACCATATATTTT.